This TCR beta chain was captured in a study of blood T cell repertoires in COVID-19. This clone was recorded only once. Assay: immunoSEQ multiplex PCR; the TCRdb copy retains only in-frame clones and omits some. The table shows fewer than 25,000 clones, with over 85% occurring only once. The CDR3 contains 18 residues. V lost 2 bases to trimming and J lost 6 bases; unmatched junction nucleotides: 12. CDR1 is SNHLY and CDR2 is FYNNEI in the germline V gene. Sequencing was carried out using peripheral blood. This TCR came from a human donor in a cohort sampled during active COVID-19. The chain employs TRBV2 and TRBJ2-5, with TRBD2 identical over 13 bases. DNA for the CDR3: TGTGCCAGCAGTGAACAGGGGTTTACTAGCGGGGGGGCACAGACCCAGTACTTC. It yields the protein CASSEQGFTSGGAQTQYF.